The next 16 T cell receptor beta chains were all read from a single sample in a study of cytomegalovirus exposure and HLA in healthy donors. The PCR was carried out with 60 Vbeta primers and 13 Jbeta primers. Method: immunoSEQ multiplex PCR; TCRdb's copy keeps in-frame clones and lacks some. The sample shows some 110,000 clones, roughly 80% of them seen only once. The sequenced material came from PBMCs. The receptors come from a man aged 30 to 45 in good health and CMV-seropositive.

This clone was counted a few times. The V gene is TRBV4-1, the J gene TRBJ2-5; no firm D call. This CDR3 contains 15 residues. CDR1 and CDR2 from the germline V gene are MGHRA and YSYEKL. V was shortened by 0 bases and J by 6 bases, with 14 bases between the two germline ends. Written as DNA, the CDR3 is TGCGCCAGCAGCCAAGATGCCACTCCCTCACAGACCCAGTACTTC. It codes for CASSQDATPSQTQYF.

The J gene is TRBJ2-2, the V gene TRBV7-9; D remains unclear. From germline, CDR1 is SEHNR and CDR2 FQNEAQ (reference sequence). This CDR3 is 12 amino acids long. Deletions cut 5 bases from V and 5 bases from J, with 6 bases between. CDR3 sequence reads: CASSPLTGELFF. The DNA for the CDR3 is TGTGCCAGCAGCCCGTTGACCGGGGAGCTGTTTTTT.

The J gene is TRBJ1-5, the V gene TRBV5-8; TRBD1 agrees at 9 bases. The CDR3 spans 15 residues. V trimming: 4 bases; J trimming: 3 bases; junction bases outside the gene matches: 5. The germline V gene encodes CDR1 SGHTS and CDR2 YDEGEE. CDR3 loop: CASSPGTGINQPQHF. CDR3 bases: TGTGCCAGCAGCCCCGGGACAGGGATCAATCAGCCCCAGCATTTT.

This chain links TRBV15 with TRBJ2-1; 8 positions agree with TRBD1. After removal of 2 bases from V and 9 bases from J, the junction contained 6 bases not matched to a gene. This CDR3 has 14 residues. From germline, CDR1 is LNHNV and CDR2 YYDKDF (reference sequence). The CDR3 DNA follows: TGTGCCACCAGCAGACAGGGGGCGAATGTTGAGCAGTTCTTC. Translated: CATSRQGANVEQFF.

V and J are TRBV12-5 and TRBJ1-2, with D perhaps TRBD1 (5 bases). The CDR3 spans 12 residues. The V gene lost 7 bases and the J gene lost 5 bases, with 11 bases spanning the gap. The germline CDR1 and CDR2 sequences are LGHNT and FRNRAP. CDR3 in amino acids: CASAPAGYGYTF. The CDR3 DNA follows: TGTGCTAGTGCCCCCGCAGGGTATGGCTACACCTTC.

The V call is TRBV6-5, the J call TRBJ2-3; weak D call: TRBD1 (5 bases). Germline V gene sequence: CDR1 MNHEY, CDR2 SVGAGI. There are 16 residues in the CDR3. V dropped 4 bases and J dropped 6 bases, with 20 bases sitting between them. CDR3 sequence reads: CASSSVSGYWADTQYF. CDR3 bases: TGTGCCAGCAGTTCCGTTTCAGGGTACTGGGCCGATACGCAGTATTTT.

This chain links TRBV4-1 with TRBJ2-1; 8 bases line up with TRBD1. V dropped 0 bases and J dropped 9; count of bases not matched to a gene: 7. The CDR3 consists of 15 residues. Germline CDR1 MGHRA, CDR2 YSYEKL. CDR3 in DNA: TGCGCCAGCAGCCAAGATCTTCCAGGGGGCACTGAGCAGTTCTTC. This encodes CASSQDLPGGTEQFF.

The chain joins TRBV7-9 to TRBJ1-1; D not certain. The V end was cut by 4 bases, the J end by 8 bases, with 14 bases between. The CDR3 runs to 13 residues. Germline-derived CDR1 and CDR2 are SEHNR and FQNEAQ (reference sequence). CDR3 in amino acids: CASSSKTGYEAFF. CDR3 sequence (DNA): TGTGCCAGCAGCTCCAAGACGGGGTACGAAGCTTTCTTT.

The rearrangement uses TRBV5-1 and TRBJ1-5; TRBD1 aligns across 8 bases. This CDR3 is 14 amino acids long. Unmatched junction bases numbered 3, after V lost 4 bases and J lost 3 bases. Germline V gene sequence: CDR1 SGHRS, CDR2 YFSETQ. In nucleotides, the CDR3 is TGCGCCAGCAGCCAGACAGGGGACAATCAGCCCCAGCATTTT. It codes for CASSQTGDNQPQHF.

The sample holds a few counts of this clone. The V and J genes are TRBV30 and TRBJ2-5, with TRBD1 matching over 8 bases. The CDR3 consists of 12 residues. Germline assignment: CDR1 GTSNPN and CDR2 SVGIG (reference sequence). The trim removed 1 base at V and 6 bases at J, leaving 1 base unmatched. The CDR3 loop is CAWSGQGKTQYF. CDR3 coding DNA: TGTGCCTGGAGTGGACAGGGGAAGACCCAGTACTTC.

The chain uses TRBV4-1 and TRBJ2-5; D is perhaps TRBD2 (6 bases). Looked up from germline, CDR1 is MGHRA and CDR2 is YSYEKL. The germline V and J ends were trimmed by 1 base and 2 bases, with 14 bases remaining between them. The CDR3 covers 16 residues. The CDR3 DNA reads TGCGCCAGCAGCCAAGCCGGGGGTGGGATTCAAGAGACCCAGTACTTC. It encodes CASSQAGGGIQETQYF.

The chain employs TRBV6-1 and TRBJ2-7, with 11 bases fitting TRBD1. CDR3 length: 15 residues. CDR1 is MNHNS and CDR2 is SASEGT in the germline V gene. Unmatched junction bases numbered 6, after V lost 6 bases and J lost 2 bases. The CDR3 spells CASSVGQGVTYEQYF. CDR3 sequence (DNA): TGTGCCAGCAGCGTGGGACAGGGGGTCACCTACGAGCAGTACTTC.

This sequence joins TRBV6-5 and TRBJ2-7; 7 positions agree with TRBD2. The length of the CDR3 is 15 residues. Germline lookup yields CDR1 MNHEY and CDR2 SVGAGI. V shed 5 bases, J shed 4 bases, and the junction held 11 bases outside the gene matches. The CDR3 nucleotides are TGTGCCAGCAGTCCCTACCACGGGGGGAGTTACGAGCAGTACTTC. This gives the protein CASSPYHGGSYEQYF.

This clone was recorded once. The J gene is TRBJ1-1, the V gene TRBV7-2; D possibly corresponds to TRBD1 (5 bases). Germline lookup yields CDR1 SGHTA and CDR2 FQGNSA. V was cut by 5 bases and J by 1 base, with 20 bases left in between. This CDR3 spans 17 amino acids. CDR3 protein: CASSPRGGSFQNTEAFF. The CDR3 bases are TGTGCCAGCAGCCCCCGGGGGGGGAGCTTCCAGAACACTGAAGCTTTCTTT. Full variable domain (missing parts from reference TRBV7-2 and TRBJ1-1): GAGVSQSPSNKVTEKGKDVELRCDPISGHTALYWYRQSLGQGLEFLIYFQGNSAPDKSGLPSDRFSAERTGGSVSTLTIQRTQQEDSAVYLCASSPRGGSFQNTEAFFGQGTRLTVV.

This clone was found once. This chain joins TRBV18 and TRBJ2-7; weak D call: TRBD2 (5 bases). V shed 6 bases and J shed 2 bases, with 11 bases lying between them. Germline V gives CDR1 KGHSH, CDR2 LQKENI. This CDR3 is built from 13 residues. CDR3 DNA: TGTGCCAGCTCCCGAGGGTCGCCCTACGAGCAGTACTTC. It specifies CASSRGSPYEQYF.

The rearrangement uses TRBV27 and TRBJ2-6, with 7 bases lining up with TRBD1. V shed 5 bases and J 2 bases; nucleotides not matched to a gene: 3. Germline CDR1 reads MNHEY; CDR2 reads SMNVEV (reference sequence). This CDR3 spans 15 amino acids. The CDR3 DNA follows: TGTGCCAGCAGTCCGACAGGGCCTGGGGCCAACGTCCTGACTTTC. This gives the protein CASSPTGPGANVLTF. The full variable domain, its missing parts supplied by reference TRBV27 and TRBJ2-6, is EAQVTQNPRYLITVTGKKLTVTCSQNMNHEYMSWYRQDPGLGLRQIYYSMNVEVTDKGDVPEGYKVSRKEKRNFPLILESPSPNQTSLYFCASSPTGPGANVLTFGAGSRLTVL.